The 13 T cell receptor beta chains below come from one sample, sequenced in a study of T cell responses to AZD1222 COVID-19 vaccine. Clones were sequenced by immunoSEQ multiplex PCR, and TCRdb holds only the in-frame ones, with some missing. This table holds 180,000 or so clones, around 94% found once. The sequencing here drew on peripheral blood, taken on day 0 of AZD1222 vaccination. The receptors come from an adult in good health.

V gene TRBV29-1 combines with J gene TRBJ2-1; D might be TRBD1 (6 bases). The ends were cut back, 4 bases at V and 6 bases at J, with 10 bases in the middle. CDR1 and CDR2 (germline): SQVTM, ANQGSEA. The CDR3 length is 12 residues. CDR3 coding DNA: TGCAGCGTTGGCCCAGGGGTCAATGAGCAGTTCTTC. Protein sequence: CSVGPGVNEQFF.

The CDR3 loop is CASKNRGNSPLHF. CDR3 nucleotide sequence: TGTGCCAGCAAAAACAGGGGGAATTCACCCCTCCACTTT. The chain recombines TRBV27 with TRBJ1-6; 8 nucleotides line up with TRBD1. Trimming removed 7 bases from V and 7 bases from J; junction bases left unmatched: 3. Per the germline V gene, CDR1 is MNHEY and CDR2 is SMNVEV (reference sequence). This CDR3 has 13 residues.

The V and J genes are TRBV6-2 or TRBV6-3 and TRBJ1-3; D is unclear. Per germline, CDR1 MNHEY and CDR2 SVGEGT. Trimming removed 6 bases from V and 0 bases from J, with 18 bases in between. This CDR3 has 17 residues. The CDR3 nucleotides read TGTGCCAGCAGCCCTTCCGGGTCCTTCTTCTCTGGAAACACCATATATTTT. Protein: CASSPSGSFFSGNTIYF.

The CDR3 loop reads CASRDTMNTEAFF. CDR3 nucleotides: TGTGCCAGCAGGGACACCATGAACACTGAAGCTTTCTTT. This chain uses TRBV6-4 with TRBJ1-1; weak D call: TRBD1 (5 bases). In germline, CDR1 is MRHNA, CDR2 SNTAGT. This CDR3 has 13 residues. The V and J ends lost 6 bases and 0 bases respectively, with 8 bases between them.

The chain recombines TRBV24-1 with TRBJ2-2; no clear D gene. This CDR3 is built from 12 residues. V lost 4 bases and J 9 bases, leaving 8 bases between the germline ends. Germline assignment: CDR1 KGHDR and CDR2 SFDVKD. CDR3 loop: CATSDPTRELFF. The CDR3 nucleotides read TGTGCCACCAGTGACCCAACCAGGGAGCTGTTTTTT.

The CDR3 sequence is CASSLAGQNTEAFF. CDR3 DNA sequence: TGTGCCAGCAGCTTGGCCGGACAGAACACTGAAGCTTTCTTT. This chain links TRBV5-4 with TRBJ1-1, with D tentatively TRBD1 (5 bases). V dropped 0 bases and J dropped 1 base, with 7 bases sitting between them. The CDR3 covers 14 residues. CDR1 SGHNT and CDR2 YYREEE come from the germline V gene (reference sequence).

The CDR3 DNA sequence: TGTGCCAGTAGTATTCAGCCTTTCGAAGCTTTCTTT. It is translated as CASSIQPFEAFF. The chain recombines TRBV19 with TRBJ1-1; D call uncertain. The germline CDR1 and CDR2 sequences are LNHDA and SQIVND (reference sequence). The ends were cut back, 3 bases at V and 8 bases at J, with 10 bases in the middle. CDR3 length equals 12 residues. Complete variable domain (other parts from reference TRBV19 and TRBJ1-1): DGGITQSPKYLFRKEGQNVTLSCEQNLNHDAMYWYRQDPGQGLRLIYYSQIVNDFQKGDIAEGYSVSREKKESFPLTVTSAQKNPTAFYLCASSIQPFEAFFGQGTRLTVV.

The V gene is TRBV27, the J gene TRBJ2-1; perhaps TRBD1 as D (5 bases). In germline, CDR1 is MNHEY, CDR2 SMNVEV (reference sequence). The CDR3 is made up of 15 amino acids. V was shortened by 8 bases and J by 6 bases, with 20 bases between the two germline ends. In DNA, the CDR3 is TGTGCCAGCGGCAGGGTGGGGATTGAGCGCAATGAGCAGTTCTTC. As protein: CASGRVGIERNEQFF.

The chain is built from TRBV24-1 and TRBJ1-2; D remains ambiguous. Germline CDR1 is KGHDR and CDR2 is SFDVKD. V lost 1 base, J lost 8 bases, and 10 bases lay in between. This CDR3 is 13 amino acids long. This CDR3 is CATSDFAQAGYTF. CDR3 nucleotides: TGTGCCACCAGTGATTTCGCACAAGCGGGCTACACCTTC.

The chain couples TRBV2 to TRBJ1-2, with 9 bases identical to TRBD1. This CDR3 contains 14 residues. V shed 5 bases and J 8 bases; nucleotides not matched to a gene: 9. Germline V CDR1 and CDR2: SNHLY, FYNNEI. Here the CDR3 reads CASSPTGGLRGYTF. The CDR3 DNA follows: TGTGCCAGCAGTCCTACAGGGGGCTTGAGGGGCTACACCTTC. Based on the CDR3 plus reference TRBV2 and TRBJ1-2, the full variable domain is EPEVTQTPSHQVTQMGQEVILRCVPISNHLYFYWYRQILGQKVEFLVSFYNNEISEKSEIFDDQFSVERPDGSNFTLKIRSTKLEDSAMYFCASSPTGGLRGYTFGSGTRLTVV.

The V and J genes are TRBV2 and TRBJ2-3; D uncertain. CDR1 is SNHLY, CDR2 FYNNEI, per germline. Trimming took 6 bases from V and 2 from J, leaving 15 bases between them. The CDR3 consists of 15 residues. For the CDR3, the DNA is TGTGCCAGCAGAGAACTGGACGGCTACACAGATACGCAGTATTTT. It is translated as CASRELDGYTDTQYF.

The chain recombines TRBV6-6 with TRBJ2-7; 9 bases match TRBD1. Germline V CDR1 and CDR2: MNHNY, SVGAGI (reference sequence). This CDR3 has 15 residues. The junction had 5 bases not matched to a gene; V was cut back by 2 bases and J by 3 bases. CDR3 coding DNA: TGTGCCAGCAGTTACCCCGGGACAGGGCACTACGAGCAGTACTTC. It yields the protein CASSYPGTGHYEQYF.

A single count supports this clone. The chain uses TRBV7-3 and TRBJ2-1, with 9 bases lining up with TRBD2. J gave up 5 bases and V 2 bases, and 10 bases lay outside the gene matches. The CDR3 is 17 amino acids. Germline lookup yields CDR1 SGHTA and CDR2 FQGTGA. In DNA form, the CDR3 reads TGTGCCAGCAGCTTATGGAGCGGCGGGAGGGCCCACAATGAGCAGTTCTTC. It yields the protein CASSLWSGGRAHNEQFF.